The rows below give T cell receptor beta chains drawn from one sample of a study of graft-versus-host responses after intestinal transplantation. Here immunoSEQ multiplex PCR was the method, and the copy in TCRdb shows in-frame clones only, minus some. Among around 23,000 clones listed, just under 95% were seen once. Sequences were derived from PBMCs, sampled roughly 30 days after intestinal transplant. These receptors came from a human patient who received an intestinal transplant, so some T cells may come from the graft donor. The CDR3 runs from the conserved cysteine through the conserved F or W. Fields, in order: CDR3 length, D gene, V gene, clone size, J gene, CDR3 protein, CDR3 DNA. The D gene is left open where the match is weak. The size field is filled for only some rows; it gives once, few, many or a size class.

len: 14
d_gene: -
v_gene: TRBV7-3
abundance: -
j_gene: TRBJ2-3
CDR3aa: CASAGSGSTDTQYF
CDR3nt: TGTGCCAGCGCTGGGAGTGGAAGCACAGATACGCAGTATTTT

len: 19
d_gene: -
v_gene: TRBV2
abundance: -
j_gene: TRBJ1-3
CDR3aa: CASSDIRAIVASSGNTIYF
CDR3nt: TGTGCCAGCAGCGATATCCGGGCTATAGTAGCCTCCTCTGGAAACACCATATATTTT

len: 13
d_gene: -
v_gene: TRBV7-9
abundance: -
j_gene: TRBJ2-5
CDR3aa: CASSLPHQETQYF
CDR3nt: TGTGCCAGCAGCTTACCTCACCAAGAGACCCAGTACTTC

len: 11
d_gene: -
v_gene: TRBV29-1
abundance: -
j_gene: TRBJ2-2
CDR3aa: CSVRYTGELFF
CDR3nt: TGCAGCGTTCGGTACACCGGGGAGCTGTTTTTT

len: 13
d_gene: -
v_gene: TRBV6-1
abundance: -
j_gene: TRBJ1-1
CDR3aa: CASSEVRNTEAFF
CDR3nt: TGTGCCAGCAGTGAAGTTCGGAACACTGAAGCTTTCTTT

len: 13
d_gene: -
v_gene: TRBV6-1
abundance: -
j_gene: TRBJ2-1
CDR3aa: CAHRESAYNEQFF
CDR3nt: TGTGCCCACCGCGAGTCGGCCTACAATGAGCAGTTCTTC

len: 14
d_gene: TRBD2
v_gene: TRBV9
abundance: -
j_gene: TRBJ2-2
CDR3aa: CASSVVAGAGELFF
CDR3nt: TGTGCCAGCAGCGTGGTAGCGGGGGCCGGGGAGCTGTTTTTT

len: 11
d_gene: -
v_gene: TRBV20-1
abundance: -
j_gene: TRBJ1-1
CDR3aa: CSAIGNTEAFF
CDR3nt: TGCAGTGCTATCGGGAACACTGAAGCTTTCTTT

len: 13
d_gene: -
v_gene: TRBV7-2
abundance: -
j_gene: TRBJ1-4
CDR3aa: CASRRRGSEKLSF
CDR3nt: TGTGCCAGCAGGCGTAGGGGGAGCGAAAAACTGTCTTTT

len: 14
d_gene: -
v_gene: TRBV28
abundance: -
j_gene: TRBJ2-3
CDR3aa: CASTEEGRSDTQYF
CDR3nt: TGTGCCAGCACCGAGGAGGGCCGTTCAGATACGCAGTATTTT

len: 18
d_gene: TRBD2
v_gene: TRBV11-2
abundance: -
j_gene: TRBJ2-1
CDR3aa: CASSPGLAGVSSYNEQFF
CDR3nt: TGTGCCAGCAGCCCCGGACTAGCGGGGGTTAGCTCCTACAATGAGCAGTTCTTC

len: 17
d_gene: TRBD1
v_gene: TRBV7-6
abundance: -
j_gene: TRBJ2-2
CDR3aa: CASSGYRDRGKTGELFF
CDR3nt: TGTGCCAGCAGCGGATACCGGGACAGGGGGAAGACCGGGGAGCTGTTTTTT

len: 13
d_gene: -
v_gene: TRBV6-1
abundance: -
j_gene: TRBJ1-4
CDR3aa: CASSAGVNEKLFF
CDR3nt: TGTGCCAGCAGTGCCGGAGTCAATGAAAAACTGTTTTTT

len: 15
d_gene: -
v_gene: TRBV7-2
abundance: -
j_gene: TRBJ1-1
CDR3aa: CASSLARAPNTEAFF
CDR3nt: TGTGCCAGCAGCTTAGCGCGGGCACCGAACACTGAAGCTTTCTTT

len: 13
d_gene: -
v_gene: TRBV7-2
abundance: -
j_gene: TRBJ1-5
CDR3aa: CASSFLQGQPQHF
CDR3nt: TGTGCCAGCAGCTTCTTACAGGGACAGCCCCAGCATTTT

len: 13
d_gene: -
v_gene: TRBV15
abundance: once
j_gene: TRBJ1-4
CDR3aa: CATNEGLNEKLFF
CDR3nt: TGTGCCACCAATGAGGGGCTAAATGAAAAACTGTTTTTT

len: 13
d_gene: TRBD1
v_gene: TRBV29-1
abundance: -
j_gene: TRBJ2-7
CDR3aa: CSVELGQDYEQYF
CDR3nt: TGCAGCGTTGAACTAGGACAGGATTACGAGCAGTACTTC

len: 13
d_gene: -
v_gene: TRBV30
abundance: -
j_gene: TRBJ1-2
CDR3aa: CAWKVRVIGGYTF
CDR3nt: TGTGCCTGGAAGGTCAGGGTGATCGGCGGCTACACCTTC

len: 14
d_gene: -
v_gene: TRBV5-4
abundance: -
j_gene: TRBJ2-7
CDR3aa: CASSLWGRGYEQYF
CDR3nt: TGTGCCAGCAGCTTGTGGGGGCGGGGCTACGAGCAGTACTTC

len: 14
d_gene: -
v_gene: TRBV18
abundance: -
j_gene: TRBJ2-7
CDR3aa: CASSPPGQTYEQYF
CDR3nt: TGTGCCAGCTCACCACCAGGACAAACTTACGAGCAGTACTTC

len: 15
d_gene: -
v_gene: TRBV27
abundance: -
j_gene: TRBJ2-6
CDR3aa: CASSLLPSGANVLTF
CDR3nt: TGTGCCAGCAGTTTACTTCCCTCTGGGGCCAACGTCCTGACTTTC

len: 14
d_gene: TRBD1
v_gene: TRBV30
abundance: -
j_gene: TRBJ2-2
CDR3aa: CAWDTGDGAGELFF
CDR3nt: TGTGCCTGGGATACAGGGGATGGGGCCGGGGAGCTGTTTTTT

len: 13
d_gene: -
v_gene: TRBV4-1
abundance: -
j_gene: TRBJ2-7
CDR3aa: CASSQAVGYEQYF
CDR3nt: TGCGCCAGCAGCCAAGCGGTGGGTTACGAGCAGTACTTC

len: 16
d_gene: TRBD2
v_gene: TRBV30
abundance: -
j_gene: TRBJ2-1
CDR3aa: CAWNKGTSGGIDEQFF
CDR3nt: TGTGCCTGGAATAAGGGGACTAGCGGGGGCATCGATGAGCAGTTCTTC

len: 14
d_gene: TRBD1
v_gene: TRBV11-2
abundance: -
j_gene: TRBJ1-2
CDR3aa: CASSFGQGDYGYTF
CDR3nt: TGTGCCAGCAGCTTTGGACAGGGGGACTATGGCTACACCTTC

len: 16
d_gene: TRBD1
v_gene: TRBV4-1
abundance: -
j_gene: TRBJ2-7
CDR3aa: CASSLYPGQSSYEQYF
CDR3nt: TGCGCCAGCAGCCTATATCCGGGACAGAGCTCCTACGAGCAGTACTTC

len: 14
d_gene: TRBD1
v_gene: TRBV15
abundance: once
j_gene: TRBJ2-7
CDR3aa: CATSTIGDSYEQYF
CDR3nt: TGTGCCACCAGCACAATTGGGGACAGCTACGAGCAGTACTTC

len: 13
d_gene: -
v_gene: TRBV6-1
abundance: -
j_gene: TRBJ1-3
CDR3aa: CASRDSSGNTIYF
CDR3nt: TGTGCCAGCAGGGACAGCTCTGGAAACACCATATATTTT

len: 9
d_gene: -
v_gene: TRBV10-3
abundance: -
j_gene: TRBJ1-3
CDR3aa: CAVQNTIYF
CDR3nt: TGTGCCGTTCAAAACACCATATATTTT

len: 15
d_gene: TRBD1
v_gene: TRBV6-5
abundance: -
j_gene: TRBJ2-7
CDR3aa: CASSPFGQVSYEQYF
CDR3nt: TGTGCCAGCAGTCCTTTCGGACAGGTCTCCTACGAGCAGTACTTC

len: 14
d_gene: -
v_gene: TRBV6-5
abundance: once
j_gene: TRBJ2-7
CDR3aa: CASSYSAGTYEQYF
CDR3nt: TGTGCCAGCAGTTACTCGGCAGGGACTTACGAGCAGTACTTC

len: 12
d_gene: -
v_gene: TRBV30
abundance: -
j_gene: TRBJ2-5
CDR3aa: CAWGGFLETQYF
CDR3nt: TGTGCCTGGGGGGGGTTTCTGGAGACCCAGTACTTC

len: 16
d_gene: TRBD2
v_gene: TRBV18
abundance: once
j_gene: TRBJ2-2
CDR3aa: CASSPSGLAGVVELFF
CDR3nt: TGTGCCAGCTCACCCTCGGGACTAGCGGGAGTGGTGGAGCTGTTTTTT

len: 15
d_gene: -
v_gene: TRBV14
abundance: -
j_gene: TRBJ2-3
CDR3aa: CASSQDPSYTDTQYF
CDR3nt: TGTGCCAGCAGCCAAGACCCCTCCTACACAGATACGCAGTATTTT

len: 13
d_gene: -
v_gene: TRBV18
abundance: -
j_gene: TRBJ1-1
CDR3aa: CASSGGMNTEAFF
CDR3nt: TGTGCCAGCTCAGGGGGGATGAACACTGAAGCTTTCTTT

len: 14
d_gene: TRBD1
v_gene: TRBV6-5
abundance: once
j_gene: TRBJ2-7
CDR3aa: CASSPGTAPYEQYF
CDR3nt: TGTGCCAGCAGTCCCGGGACAGCCCCCTACGAGCAGTACTTC

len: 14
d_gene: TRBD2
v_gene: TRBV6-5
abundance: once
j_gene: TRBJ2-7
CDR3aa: CASSFSGGSYEQYF
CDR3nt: TGTGCCAGCAGTTTCAGCGGGGGCTCCTACGAGCAGTACTTC

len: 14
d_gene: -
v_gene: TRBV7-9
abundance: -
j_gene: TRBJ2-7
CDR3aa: CASSFTPQGSEQYF
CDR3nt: TGTGCCAGCAGCTTTACCCCACAGGGAAGCGAGCAGTACTTC

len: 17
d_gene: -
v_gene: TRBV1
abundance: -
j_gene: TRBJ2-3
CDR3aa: CTSSQGRLAKSTDTQYF
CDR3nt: TGCACCAGCAGCCAAGGTCGACTAGCGAAAAGCACAGATACGCAGTATTTT

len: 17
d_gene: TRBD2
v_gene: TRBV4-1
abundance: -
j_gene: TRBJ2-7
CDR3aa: CASSQGFLAESSYEQYF
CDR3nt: TGCGCCAGCAGCCAAGGTTTCCTAGCGGAAAGCTCCTACGAGCAGTACTTC

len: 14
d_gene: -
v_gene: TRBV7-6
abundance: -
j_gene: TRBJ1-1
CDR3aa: CASKLLEEHTEAFF
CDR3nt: TGTGCCAGCAAGTTACTGGAGGAGCACACTGAAGCTTTCTTT

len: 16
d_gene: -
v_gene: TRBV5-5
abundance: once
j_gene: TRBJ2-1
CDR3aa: CASSSMQTGVWDEQFF
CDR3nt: TGTGCCAGCAGCTCCATGCAGACAGGCGTCTGGGATGAGCAGTTCTTC

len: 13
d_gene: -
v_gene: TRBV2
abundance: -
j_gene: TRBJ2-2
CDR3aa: CASKGRGGGELFF
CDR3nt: TGTGCCAGTAAAGGAAGGGGCGGCGGGGAGCTGTTTTTT

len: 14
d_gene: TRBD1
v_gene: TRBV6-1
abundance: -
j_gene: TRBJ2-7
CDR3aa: CASSDRGTTYEQYF
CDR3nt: TGTGCCAGCAGTGACAGGGGGACAACCTACGAGCAGTACTTC

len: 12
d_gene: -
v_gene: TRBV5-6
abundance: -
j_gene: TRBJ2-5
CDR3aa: CASSLRGETQYF
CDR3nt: TGTGCCAGCAGCTTGCGGGGAGAGACCCAGTACTTC

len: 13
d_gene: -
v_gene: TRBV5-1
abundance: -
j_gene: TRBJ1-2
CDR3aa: CASSWRSIDGYTF
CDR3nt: TGCGCCAGCAGCTGGAGGAGCATTGACGGCTACACCTTC

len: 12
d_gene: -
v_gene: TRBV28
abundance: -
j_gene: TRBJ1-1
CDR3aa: CASSNTGFEAFF
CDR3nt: TGTGCCAGCAGCAATACCGGCTTTGAAGCTTTCTTT

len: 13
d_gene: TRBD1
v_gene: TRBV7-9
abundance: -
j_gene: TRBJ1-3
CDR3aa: CASRYRGPDTIYF
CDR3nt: TGTGCCAGCAGGTACAGGGGGCCGGACACCATATATTTT

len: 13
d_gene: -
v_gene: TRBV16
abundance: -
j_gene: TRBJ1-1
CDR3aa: CASSQYRDTEAFF
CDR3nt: TGTGCCAGCAGCCAATACAGGGACACTGAAGCTTTCTTT

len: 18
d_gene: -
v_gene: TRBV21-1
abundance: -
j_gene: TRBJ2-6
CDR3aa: CASSKAVDRVSGANVLTF
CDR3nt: TGTGCCAGCAGCAAAGCGGTGGACAGGGTGTCTGGGGCCAACGTCCTGACTTTC

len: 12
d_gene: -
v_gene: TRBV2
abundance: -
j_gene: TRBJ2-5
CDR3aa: CANLRIQETQYF
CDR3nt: TGTGCCAACCTTCGGATTCAAGAGACCCAGTACTTC

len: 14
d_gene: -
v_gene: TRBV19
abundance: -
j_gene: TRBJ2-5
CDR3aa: CASSIGSPQETQYF
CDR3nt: TGTGCCAGTAGTATAGGGAGCCCCCAAGAGACCCAGTACTTC